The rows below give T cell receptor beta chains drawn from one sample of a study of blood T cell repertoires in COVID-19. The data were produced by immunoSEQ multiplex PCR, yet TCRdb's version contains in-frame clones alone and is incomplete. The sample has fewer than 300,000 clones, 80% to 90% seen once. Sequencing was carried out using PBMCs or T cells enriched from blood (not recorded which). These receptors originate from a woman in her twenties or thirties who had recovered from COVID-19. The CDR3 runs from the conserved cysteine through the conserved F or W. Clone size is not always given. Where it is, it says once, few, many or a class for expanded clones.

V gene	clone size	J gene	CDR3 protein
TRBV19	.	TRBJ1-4	CASSRPGAGDNEKLFF
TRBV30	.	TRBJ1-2	CAWSLKGARGYTF
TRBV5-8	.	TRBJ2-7	CASSWATGAFYEQYF
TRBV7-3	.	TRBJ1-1	CASSLLTPGQGNTEAFF
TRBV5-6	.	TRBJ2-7	CASSQNRGAYEQYF
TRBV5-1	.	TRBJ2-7	CASSFETGSYEQYF
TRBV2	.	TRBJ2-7	CASSVSSVAYTYEQYF
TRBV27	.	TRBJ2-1	CASSFGTSGRVGARNEQFF
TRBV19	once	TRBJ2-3	CASSIIVYNTQYF
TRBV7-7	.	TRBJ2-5	CASSLGGRETQYF
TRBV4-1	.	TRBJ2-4	CASSRVTGWVNKNIQYF
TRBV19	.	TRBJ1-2	CASSNSGGDYGYTF
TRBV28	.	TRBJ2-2	CASRPRTSGSNTGELFF
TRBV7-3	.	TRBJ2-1	CASSFRTSDNEQFF
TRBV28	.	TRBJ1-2	CASTGRGRSGYTF
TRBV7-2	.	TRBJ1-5	CASSQTGTGSNQPQHF
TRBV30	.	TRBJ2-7	CAWSLPHSLNYEQYF
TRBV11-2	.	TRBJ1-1	CASSLGGRDQDTEAFF
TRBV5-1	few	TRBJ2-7	CASSSGQDYEQYF
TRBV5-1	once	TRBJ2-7	CASSSTGVAGAGEQYF
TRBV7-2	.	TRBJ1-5	CASSGSVGNQPQHF
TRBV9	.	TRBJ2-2	CASSVDRQGLNTGELFF
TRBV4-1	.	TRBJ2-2	CASSLQDRGNTGELFF
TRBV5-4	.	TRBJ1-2	CAREVRGRTHGYTF
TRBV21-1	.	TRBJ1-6	CASSKICRGKSYNSPLHF
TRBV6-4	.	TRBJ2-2	CAAGPSGGTGELFF
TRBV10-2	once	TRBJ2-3	CASQRGVTDTQYF
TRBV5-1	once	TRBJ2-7	CASSLGQGRSEQYF
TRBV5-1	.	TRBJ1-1	CASSLASLGQNTEAFF
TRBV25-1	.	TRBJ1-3	CASSEGRPGGNTIYF
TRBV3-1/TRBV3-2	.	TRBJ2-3	CASSPRTSDADTQYF